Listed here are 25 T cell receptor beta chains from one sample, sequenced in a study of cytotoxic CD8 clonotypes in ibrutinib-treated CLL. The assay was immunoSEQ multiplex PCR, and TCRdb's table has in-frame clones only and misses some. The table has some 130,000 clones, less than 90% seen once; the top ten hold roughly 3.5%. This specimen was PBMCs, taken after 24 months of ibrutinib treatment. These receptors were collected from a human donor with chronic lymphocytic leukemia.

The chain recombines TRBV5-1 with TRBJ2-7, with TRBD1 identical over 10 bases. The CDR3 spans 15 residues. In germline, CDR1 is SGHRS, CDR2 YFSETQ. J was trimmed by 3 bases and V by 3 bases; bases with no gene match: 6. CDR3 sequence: CASSWGQGLLYEQYF. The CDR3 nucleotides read TGCGCCAGCAGCTGGGGACAGGGGCTGCTCTACGAGCAGTACTTC.

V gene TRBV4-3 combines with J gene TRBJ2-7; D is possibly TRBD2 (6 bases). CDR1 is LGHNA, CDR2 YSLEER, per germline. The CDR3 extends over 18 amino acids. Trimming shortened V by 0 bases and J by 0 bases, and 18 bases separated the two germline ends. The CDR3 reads CASSQEIVAGTSSYEQYF. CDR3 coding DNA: TGCGCCAGCAGCCAAGAGATTGTTGCGGGGACCTCCTCCTACGAGCAGTACTTC.

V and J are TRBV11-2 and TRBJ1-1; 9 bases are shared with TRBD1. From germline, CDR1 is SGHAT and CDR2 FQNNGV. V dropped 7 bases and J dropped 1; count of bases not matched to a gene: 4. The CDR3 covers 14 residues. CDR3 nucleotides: TGTGCCAGCACCCAGGGACAGGGGAACACTGAAGCTTTCTTT. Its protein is CASTQGQGNTEAFF.

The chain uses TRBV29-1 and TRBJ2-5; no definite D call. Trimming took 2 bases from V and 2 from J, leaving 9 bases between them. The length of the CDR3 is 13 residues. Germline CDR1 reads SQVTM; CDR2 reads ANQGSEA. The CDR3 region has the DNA TGCAGCGTTGAACGTTCCAGACAAGAGACCCAGTACTTC. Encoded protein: CSVERSRQETQYF.

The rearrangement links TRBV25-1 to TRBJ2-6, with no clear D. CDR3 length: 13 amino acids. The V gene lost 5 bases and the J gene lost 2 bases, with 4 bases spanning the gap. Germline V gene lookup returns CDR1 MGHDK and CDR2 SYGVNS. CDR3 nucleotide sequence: TGTGCCAGCAGTCCGACTGGGGCCAACGTCCTGACTTTC. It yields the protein CASSPTGANVLTF.

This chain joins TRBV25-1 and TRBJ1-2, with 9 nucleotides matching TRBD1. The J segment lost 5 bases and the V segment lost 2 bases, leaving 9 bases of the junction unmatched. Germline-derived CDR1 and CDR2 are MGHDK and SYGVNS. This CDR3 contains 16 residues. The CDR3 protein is CASSETGTGNLYGYTF. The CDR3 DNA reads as TGTGCCAGCAGTGAAACCGGGACAGGGAATCTGTATGGCTACACCTTC.

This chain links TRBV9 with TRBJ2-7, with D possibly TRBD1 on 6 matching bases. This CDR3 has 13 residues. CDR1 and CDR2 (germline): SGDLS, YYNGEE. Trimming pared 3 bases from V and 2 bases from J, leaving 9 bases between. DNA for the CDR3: TGTGCCAGCAGCGGAGGACAGACCTACGAGCAGTACTTC. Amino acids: CASSGGQTYEQYF.

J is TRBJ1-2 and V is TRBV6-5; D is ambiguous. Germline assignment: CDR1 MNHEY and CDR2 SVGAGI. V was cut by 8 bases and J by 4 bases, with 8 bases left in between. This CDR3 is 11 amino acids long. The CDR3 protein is CASGEIYGYTF. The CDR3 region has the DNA TGTGCCAGCGGGGAGATCTATGGCTACACCTTC.

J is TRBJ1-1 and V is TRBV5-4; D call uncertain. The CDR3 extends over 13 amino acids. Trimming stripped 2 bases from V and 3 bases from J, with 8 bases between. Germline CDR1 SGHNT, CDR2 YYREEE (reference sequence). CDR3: CASSFRRDTEAFF. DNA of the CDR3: TGTGCCAGCAGCTTCCGAAGGGACACTGAAGCTTTCTTT.

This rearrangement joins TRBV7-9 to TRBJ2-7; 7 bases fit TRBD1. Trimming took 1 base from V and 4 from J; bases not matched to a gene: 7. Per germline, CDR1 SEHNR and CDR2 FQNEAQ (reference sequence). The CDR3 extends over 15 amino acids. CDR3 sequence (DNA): TGTGCCAGCAGCTTAGTGGCAGGGGGTCGGTACGAGCAGTACTTC. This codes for CASSLVAGGRYEQYF.

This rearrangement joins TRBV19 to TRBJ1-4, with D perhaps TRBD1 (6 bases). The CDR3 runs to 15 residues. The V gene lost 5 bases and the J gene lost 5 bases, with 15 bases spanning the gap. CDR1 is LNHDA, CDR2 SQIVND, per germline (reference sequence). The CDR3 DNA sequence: TGTGCCAGTAGTCTAACAGGGAGACCAAATGAAAAACTGTTTTTT. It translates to CASSLTGRPNEKLFF.

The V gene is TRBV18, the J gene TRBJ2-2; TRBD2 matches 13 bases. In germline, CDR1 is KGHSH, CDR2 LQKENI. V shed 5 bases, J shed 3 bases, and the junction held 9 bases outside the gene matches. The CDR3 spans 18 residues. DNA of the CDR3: TGTGCCAGCTCATGGACTAGCGGGGGCCACTCGGACACCGGGGAGCTGTTTTTT. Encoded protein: CASSWTSGGHSDTGELFF.

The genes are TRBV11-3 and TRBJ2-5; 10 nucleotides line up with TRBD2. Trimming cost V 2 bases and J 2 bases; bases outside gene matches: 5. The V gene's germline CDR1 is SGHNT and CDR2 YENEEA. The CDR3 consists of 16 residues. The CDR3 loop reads CASSLMSSGGQETQYF. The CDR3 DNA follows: TGTGCCAGCAGCTTAATGTCTAGCGGGGGACAAGAGACCCAGTACTTC.

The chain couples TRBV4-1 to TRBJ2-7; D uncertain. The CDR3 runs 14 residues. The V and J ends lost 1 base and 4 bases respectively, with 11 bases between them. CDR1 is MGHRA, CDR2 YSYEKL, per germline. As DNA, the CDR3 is TGCGCCAGCAGCCAAGCCTACAGTGATTACGAGCAGTACTTC. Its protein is CASSQAYSDYEQYF.

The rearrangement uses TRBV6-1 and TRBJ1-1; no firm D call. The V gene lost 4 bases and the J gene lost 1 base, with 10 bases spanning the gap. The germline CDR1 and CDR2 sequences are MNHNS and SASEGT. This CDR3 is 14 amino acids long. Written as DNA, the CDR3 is TGTGCCAGCAGTGCAGGACGGGGGAACACTGAAGCTTTCTTT. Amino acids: CASSAGRGNTEAFF.

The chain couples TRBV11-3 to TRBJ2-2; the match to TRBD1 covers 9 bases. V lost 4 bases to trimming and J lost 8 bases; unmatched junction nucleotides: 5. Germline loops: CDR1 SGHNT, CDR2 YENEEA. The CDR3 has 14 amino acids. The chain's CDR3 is CASSSDRGMGELFF. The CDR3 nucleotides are TGTGCCAGCAGCTCCGACAGGGGGATGGGGGAGCTGTTTTTT.

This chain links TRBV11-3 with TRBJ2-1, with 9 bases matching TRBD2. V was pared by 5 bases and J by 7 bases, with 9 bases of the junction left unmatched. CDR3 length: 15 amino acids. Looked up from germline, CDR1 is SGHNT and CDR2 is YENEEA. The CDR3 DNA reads TGTGCCAGCAGCCGGGGGTCTAGCGGGGAGAATGAGCAGTTCTTC. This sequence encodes CASSRGSSGENEQFF.

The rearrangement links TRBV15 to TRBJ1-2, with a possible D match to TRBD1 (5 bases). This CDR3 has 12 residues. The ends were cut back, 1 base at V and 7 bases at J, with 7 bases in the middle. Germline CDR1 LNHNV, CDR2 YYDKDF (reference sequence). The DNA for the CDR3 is TGTGCCACCAGCAGAGCCAGGGCTGGCTACACCTTC. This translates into CATSRARAGYTF.

The CDR3 nucleotides are TGCGCCAGCAGCTTTGACTCGAATTCACCCCTCCACTTT. Translating gives CASSFDSNSPLHF. The chain employs TRBV5-1 and TRBJ1-6, with unresolved D. The V gene lost 2 bases and the J gene lost 7 bases, with 7 bases spanning the gap. The CDR3 runs 13 residues. Germline CDR1 is SGHRS and CDR2 is YFSETQ.

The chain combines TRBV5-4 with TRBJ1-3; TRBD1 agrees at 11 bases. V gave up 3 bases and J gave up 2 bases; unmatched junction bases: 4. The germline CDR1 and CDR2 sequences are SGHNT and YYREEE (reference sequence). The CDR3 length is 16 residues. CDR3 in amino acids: CASSSPDRGPGNTIYF. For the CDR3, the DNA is TGTGCCAGCAGCTCTCCGGACAGGGGGCCTGGAAACACCATATATTTT.

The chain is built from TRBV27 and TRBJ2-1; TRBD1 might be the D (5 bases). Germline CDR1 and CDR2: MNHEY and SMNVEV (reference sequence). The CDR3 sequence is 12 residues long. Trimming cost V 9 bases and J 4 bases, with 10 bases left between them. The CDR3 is CASITGYNEQFF. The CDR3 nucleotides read TGTGCCAGTATTACAGGTTACAATGAGCAGTTCTTC.

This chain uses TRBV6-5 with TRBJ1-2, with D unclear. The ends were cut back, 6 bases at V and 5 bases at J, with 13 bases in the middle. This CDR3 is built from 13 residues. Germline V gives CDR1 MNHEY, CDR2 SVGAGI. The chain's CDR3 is CASRPLSRYGYTF. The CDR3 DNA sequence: TGTGCCAGCAGGCCCTTGAGCAGATATGGCTACACCTTC.

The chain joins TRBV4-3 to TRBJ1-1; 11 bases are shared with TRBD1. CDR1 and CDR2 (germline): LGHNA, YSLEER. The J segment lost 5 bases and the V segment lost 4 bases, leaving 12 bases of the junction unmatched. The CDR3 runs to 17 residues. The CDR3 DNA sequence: TGCGCCAGCAGCCCCGGGACAGGGGGTGGGTGGGGTACTGAAGCTTTCTTT. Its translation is CASSPGTGGGWGTEAFF.

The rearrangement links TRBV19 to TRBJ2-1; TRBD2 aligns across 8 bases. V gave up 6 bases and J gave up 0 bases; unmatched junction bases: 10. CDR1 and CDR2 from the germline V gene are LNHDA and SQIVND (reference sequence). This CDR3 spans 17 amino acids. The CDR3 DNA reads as TGTGCCAGTAGCCCCAACCTTCGGGGGGGCTCCTACAATGAGCAGTTCTTC. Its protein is CASSPNLRGGSYNEQFF.

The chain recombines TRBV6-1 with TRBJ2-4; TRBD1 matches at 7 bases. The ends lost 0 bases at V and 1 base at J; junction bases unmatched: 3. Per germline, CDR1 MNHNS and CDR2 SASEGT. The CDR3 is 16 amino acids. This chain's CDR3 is CASSEALTGAKNIQYF. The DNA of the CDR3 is TGTGCCAGCAGTGAAGCCCTGACAGGGGCCAAAAACATTCAGTACTTC.